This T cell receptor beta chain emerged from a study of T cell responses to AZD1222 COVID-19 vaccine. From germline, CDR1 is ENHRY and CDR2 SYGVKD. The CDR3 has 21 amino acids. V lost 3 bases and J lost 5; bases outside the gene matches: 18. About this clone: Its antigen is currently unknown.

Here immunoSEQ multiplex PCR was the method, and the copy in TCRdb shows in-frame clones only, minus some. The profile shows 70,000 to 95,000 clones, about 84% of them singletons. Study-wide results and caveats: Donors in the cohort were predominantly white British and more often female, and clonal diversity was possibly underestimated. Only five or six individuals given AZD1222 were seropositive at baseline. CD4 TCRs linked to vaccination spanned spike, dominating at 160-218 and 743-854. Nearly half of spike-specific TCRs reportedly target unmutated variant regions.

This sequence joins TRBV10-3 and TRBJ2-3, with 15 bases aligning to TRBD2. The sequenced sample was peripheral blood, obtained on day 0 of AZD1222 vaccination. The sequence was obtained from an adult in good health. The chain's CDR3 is CAISDRQGGLAGGPFGDTQYF. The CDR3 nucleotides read TGTGCCATCAGTGATCGGCAAGGTGGACTAGCGGGAGGGCCGTTTGGAGATACGCAGTATTTT.